One sample yielded the 25 T cell receptor beta chains listed below, sequenced in a study of blood T cells in healthy people across ages (dated by TCRdb to the mid-2010s). The library relied on 5' RACE. TCRdb lists the instrument as Illumina HiSeq 2500. The second PCR ran for about 6 to 12 cycles and used a J-beta primer mix along with a sample-barcoded 5' primer. TCRdb reran the public reads through fastp at Q25 and MiXCR, keeping productive beta chains. Each entry is one CDR3 protein sequence, shown with its most common DNA and genes. The sample table shows 2 million or so distinct CDR3 sequences, and around half are seen once. Roughly 2.1% of the sample is taken by the ten largest. Sequenced input: blood. These receptors were taken from a woman aged 35 to 49 in good health.

The V call is TRBV7-3, the J call TRBJ1-2; possibly TRBD1 for D (6 bases). Trimming cost V 5 bases and J 8 bases, with 15 bases left between them. CDR1 and CDR2 from the germline V gene are SGHTA and FQGTGA. The length of the CDR3 is 13 residues. The CDR3, as DNA: TGTGCCAGCAGCGTAATGGGGGCGGAGGGCTACACCTTC. It codes for CASSVMGAEGYTF.

In its sample, this clonotype was seen a few times. The rearrangement uses TRBV28 and TRBJ2-7; D assignment may be TRBD1 or TRBD2 (5 bases each). Trimming cost V 4 bases and J 3 bases, with 19 bases left between them. The CDR3 is made up of 16 amino acids. The germline V gene has CDR1 MDHEN and CDR2 SYDVKM. The CDR3 sequence is CASSSRRTWDHYEQYF. The CDR3 nucleotides are TGTGCCAGCAGTTCACGAAGGACTTGGGACCACTACGAGCAGTACTTC.

This chain joins TRBV20-1 and TRBJ1-1, with 8 bases aligning to TRBD1. The V and J ends lost 5 bases and 4 bases, in that order; junction bases with no gene match: 6. The CDR3 sequence is 13 residues long. The V gene's germline CDR1 is DFQATT and CDR2 SNEGSKA (reference sequence). This chain's CDR3 is CSAAQGVGTEAFF. The CDR3 DNA follows: TGCAGTGCTGCACAGGGGGTAGGCACTGAAGCTTTCTTT.

The rearrangement uses TRBV12-3 or TRBV12-4 and TRBJ1-1, with D possibly TRBD1 on 5 matching bases. There are 15 residues in the CDR3. The V end was cut by 2 bases, the J end by 6 bases, with 16 bases between. The CDR3 spells CASSLRGEGVSEAFF. The CDR3 bases are TGTGCCAGCAGTTTACGGGGGGAAGGCGTCTCTGAAGCTTTCTTT.

The chain has TRBV6-2 or TRBV6-3 and TRBJ1-2; TRBD1 matches 9 bases. The trim removed 5 bases at V and 7 bases at J, leaving 5 bases unmatched. The germline CDR1 and CDR2 sequences are MNHEY and SVGEGT. The CDR3 consists of 13 residues. CDR3: CASSAPGQGGYTF. DNA of the CDR3: TGTGCCAGCAGTGCTCCGGGACAGGGTGGCTACACCTTC.

The chain employs TRBV9 and TRBJ2-1, with 7 bases matching TRBD2. The CDR3 extends over 18 amino acids. Germline-derived CDR1 and CDR2 are SGDLS and YYNGEE. V dropped 0 bases and J dropped 7; count of bases not matched to a gene: 16. The CDR3 DNA sequence: TGTGCCAGCAGCGTAGCTACCCTATCACAGCGGGGTTCTAATGAGCAGTTCTTC. Amino acids: CASSVATLSQRGSNEQFF. The whole variable domain, filled in from reference TRBV9 and TRBJ2-1, reads DSGVTQTPKHLITATGQRVTLRCSPRSGDLSVYWYQQSLDQGLQFLIQYYNGEERAKGNILERFSAQQFPDLHSELNLSSLELGDSALYFCASSVATLSQRGSNEQFFGPGTRLTVL.

This clonotype showed up just a few times. The chain couples TRBV20-1 to TRBJ1-5; D unclear. Trimming removed 6 bases from V and 6 bases from J, with 18 bases in between. CDR3 size: 14 residues. Germline CDR1 is DFQATT and CDR2 is SNEGSKA (reference sequence). CDR3 sequence reads: CSAEGGVVVQPQHF. The DNA of the CDR3 is TGCAGTGCCGAGGGCGGGGTTGTGGTTCAGCCCCAGCATTTT.

This clonotype was seen only a few times. The chain has TRBV11-2 and TRBJ2-6, with unresolved D. V gave up 2 bases and J gave up 0 bases, with 8 bases separating them. Looked up from germline, CDR1 is SGHAT and CDR2 is FQNNGV. There are 16 residues in the CDR3. Written as DNA, the CDR3 is TGTGCCAGCAGCTTACGGTCTGTCTCTGGGGCCAACGTCCTGACTTTC. The encoded protein is CASSLRSVSGANVLTF.

This clonotype was recorded only once. The CDR3 sequence is CASSLVGTPRGANVLTF. DNA of the CDR3: TGTGCCAGCAGCTTAGTAGGCACCCCCAGGGGGGCCAACGTCCTGACTTTC. The chain couples TRBV7-2 to TRBJ2-6, with unresolved D. CDR1 is SGHTA, CDR2 FQGNSA, per germline. V was pared by 1 base and J by 4 bases, with 14 bases between. CDR3 length equals 17 residues.

This chain links TRBV18 with TRBJ2-1, with 7 nucleotides matching TRBD2. Germline CDR1 KGHSH, CDR2 LQKENI. V was pared by 2 bases and J by 7 bases, with 8 bases of the junction left unmatched. CDR3 length: 15 amino acids. CDR3 residues: CASSPSAGERNEQFF. The DNA for the CDR3 is TGTGCCAGCTCACCATCGGCGGGGGAAAGGAATGAGCAGTTCTTC.

This chain uses TRBV7-9 with TRBJ1-6; the match to TRBD1 covers 7 bases. Germline V lookup: CDR1 SEHNR, CDR2 FQNEAQ (reference sequence). With 2 bases clipped from V and 6 bases from J, the junction kept 10 bases outside the gene matches. The CDR3 is 17 amino acids. CDR3 residues: CASSLLGGRDSNSPLHF. CDR3 DNA: TGTGCCAGCAGCTTACTCGGCGGTAGGGACAGTAATTCACCCCTCCACTTT.

V usage is TRBV4-3 and J usage is TRBJ2-1; D unclear. The V end lost 0 bases, the J end lost 2 bases, and 5 bases lay between the germline ends. The CDR3 length is 14 residues. CDR1 and CDR2 from the germline V gene are LGHNA and YSLEER. The DNA of the CDR3 is TGCGCCAGCAGCCAAGAGGCCCCCTACAATGAGCAGTTCTTC. Its protein is CASSQEAPYNEQFF.

A word on this clonotype: One junction end disagrees with the germline gene, perhaps due to a read error. The chain has TRBV12-3 or TRBV12-4 and TRBJ2-1; D call uncertain. This CDR3 spans 12 amino acids. The CDR3 DNA reads TGTGCCCGCAGTTTCAAAGGGAATGAGCAGTTCTTC. Translation gives CARSFKGNEQFF.

This clonotype showed up just a few times. V gene TRBV7-3 combines with J gene TRBJ2-3, with D tentatively TRBD1 (6 bases). V was shortened by 5 bases and J by 8 bases, with 8 bases between the two germline ends. The CDR3 loop spans 11 amino acids. CDR1 and CDR2 from the germline V gene are SGHTA and FQGTGA. CDR3 bases: TGTGCCAGCAGCCAGGGGCGTACGCAGTATTTT. This sequence encodes CASSQGRTQYF.

The V gene is TRBV12-3 or TRBV12-4, the J gene TRBJ2-3; D may be TRBD2 (5 bases). This CDR3 contains 15 residues. Trimming cost V 2 bases and J 0 bases, with 9 bases left between them. The CDR3 coding sequence is TGTGCCAGCAGTTTACTAGGGAGAAGCACAGATACGCAGTATTTT. Its translation: CASSLLGRSTDTQYF.

This chain links TRBV27 with TRBJ2-3; D perhaps matches TRBD2 (6 bases). The germline V and J ends were trimmed by 6 bases and 0 bases, with 16 bases remaining between them. Germline V CDR1 and CDR2: MNHEY, SMNVEV (reference sequence). The CDR3 covers 16 residues. The chain's CDR3 is CASRSRRGTSTDTQYF. CDR3 DNA: TGTGCCAGCAGATCAAGGCGGGGTACTAGCACAGATACGCAGTATTTT.

This chain connects TRBV12-3 or TRBV12-4 to TRBJ2-7; no clear D gene. Trimming left V 1 base short and J 0 bases short, with 10 bases between. The CDR3 is made up of 15 amino acids. CDR3 nucleotide sequence: TGTGCCAGCAGTTTAGGGGTCCTGGGCTCCTACGAGCAGTACTTC. Its translation: CASSLGVLGSYEQYF.

The rearrangement links TRBV27 to TRBJ1-1; D perhaps matches TRBD1 (5 bases). Trimming shortened V by 2 bases and J by 4 bases, and 17 bases separated the two germline ends. Germline lookup yields CDR1 MNHEY and CDR2 SMNVEV (reference sequence). The CDR3 spans 16 residues. For the CDR3, the DNA is TGTGCCAGCAGTTTAACGGGGGGTCCCCCGACCACTGAAGCTTTCTTT. Encoded protein: CASSLTGGPPTTEAFF.

The V gene is TRBV20-1, the J gene TRBJ2-1, with 8 positions matching TRBD2. The CDR3 runs 14 residues. The germline V gene encodes CDR1 DFQATT and CDR2 SNEGSKA (reference sequence). The ends lost 3 bases at V and 6 bases at J; junction bases unmatched: 7. As DNA, the CDR3 is TGCAGTGCTAGCCCGGGACTAGAAATCAATGAGCAGTTCTTC. Its translation is CSASPGLEINEQFF.

This chain links TRBV24-1 with TRBJ2-3; the D gene could be TRBD1 or TRBD2 (5 bases each). V dropped 4 bases and J dropped 2 bases, with 15 bases sitting between them. The length of the CDR3 is 16 residues. Germline V gene lookup returns CDR1 KGHDR and CDR2 SFDVKD. The CDR3 sequence is CATSDPSGTITDTQYF. CDR3 coding DNA: TGTGCCACCAGTGACCCATCCGGGACCATCACAGATACGCAGTATTTT.

J is TRBJ2-1 and V is TRBV6-1, with TRBD1 matching 8 bases. This CDR3 has 15 amino acids. Looked up from germline, CDR1 is MNHNS and CDR2 is SASEGT. Trimming at V came to 6 bases and at J to 5 bases, leaving 9 bases not matched to a gene. The CDR3 DNA reads as TGTGCCAGCAGGGCGGCAGGGGGCATGAACAATGAGCAGTTCTTC. Amino acids: CASRAAGGMNNEQFF.

The rearrangement links TRBV7-2 to TRBJ2-1; TRBD2 matches at 8 bases. CDR1 is SGHTA, CDR2 FQGNSA, per germline. This CDR3 is 14 amino acids long. J lost 8 bases, V lost 1 base, and 4 bases had no gene match. CDR3 nucleotide sequence: TGTGCCAGCAGCTTAGAGCGCGGGGGGTATGAGCAGTTCTTC. Protein sequence: CASSLERGGYEQFF.

The V gene is TRBV24-1, the J gene TRBJ2-4; TRBD2 matches at 8 bases. Near its end, the DNA agrees better with TRBJ2-7, so the J call may be wrong. Looked up from germline, CDR1 is KGHDR and CDR2 is SFDVKD. The CDR3 runs to 15 residues. The CDR3 nucleotides are TGTGCCACCAGTGGGTTGGCGGGGGGTACCTACGAGCAGTACTTC. Translation: CATSGLAGGTYEQYF.

This chain connects TRBV28 to TRBJ2-5; 11 nucleotides align to TRBD2. The J segment lost 5 bases and the V segment lost 5 bases, leaving 13 bases of the junction unmatched. Looked up from germline, CDR1 is MDHEN and CDR2 is SYDVKM. The CDR3 loop spans 17 amino acids. CDR3 residues: CASSDLAGGLLEETQYF. The DNA for the CDR3 is TGTGCCAGCAGTGATCTAGCGGGGGGTCTTTTGGAGGAGACCCAGTACTTC.

This clonotype has only one observation. The chain joins TRBV20-1 to TRBJ2-3, with 7 positions matching TRBD2. Trimming at V came to 6 bases and at J to 4 bases, leaving 10 bases not matched to a gene. Germline lookup yields CDR1 DFQATT and CDR2 SNEGSKA (reference sequence). The CDR3 is made up of 14 amino acids. CDR3 region: CSASTRRGSDTQYF. The CDR3 DNA sequence: TGCAGTGCATCTACTAGGCGGGGGTCAGATACGCAGTATTTT.